This TCR beta chain was identified during a study of blood T cell repertoires in COVID-19. At the level of the study: The United States, Italy and Spain were the sources of the acute and convalescent COVID-19 samples. PBMCs, B-cell-depleted T cells, or T cells were the source of the cDNA or gDNA that made up the material.

The V and J ends lost 0 bases and 7 bases respectively, with 9 bases between them. Per germline, CDR1 MNHEY and CDR2 SVGAGI. The CDR3 has 14 residues. This clone occurred a few times. In the study's own analysis: Cell counts per sample came from amplifying reference gene primers. The assay was immunoSEQ multiplex PCR, and TCRdb's table has in-frame clones only and misses some. The DNA gave D and trimming, while V, J and clone size come from that table. The data contain about 88,000 clones, 83% of them singletons. The sequence derives from a human donor in a cohort sampled during active COVID-19. Sample: peripheral blood. This chain joins TRBV6-5 and TRBJ2-2; no clear D gene. CDR3 nucleotide sequence: TGTGCCAGCAGTTACTCGGTCAGAGGCGGGGAGCTGTTTTTT. Protein: CASSYSVRGGELFF.